A selection of T cell receptor beta chains follows, all from one sample in a study of blood T cells in healthy people across ages. TCRdb re-called the 5' RACE reads through MiXCR, storing one row per CDR3 protein. In the table there are about 1.4 million distinct CDR3 sequences, approximately 63% of which are singletons. Sequenced input: blood. The origin of the receptors is a man aged 18 to 30 in good health. Each CDR3 is given with its conserved first and last residue. A D gene is named only where the DNA matches it firmly. The size entry is marked missing in some rows and otherwise reads once, few, many or a size class.

CDR3 protein: CASSLGWTASPEQFF; CDR3 DNA: TGTGCCAGCAGCTTAGGTTGGACAGCCTCTCCTGAGCAGTTCTTC; clone size: .; J gene: TRBJ2-1; V gene: TRBV7-8; D gene: .
CDR3 protein: CSGLRADRVEGDEQFF; CDR3 DNA: TGCAGTGGTCTGAGGGCCGATAGGGTAGAAGGGGATGAGCAGTTCTTC; clone size: .; J gene: TRBJ2-1; V gene: TRBV20-1; D gene: .
CDR3 protein: CASSLWSDRGYTF; CDR3 DNA: TGTGCCAGCAGTTTGTGGTCAGATCGGGGCTACACCTTC; clone size: .; J gene: TRBJ1-2; V gene: TRBV12-3/TRBV12-4; D gene: .
CDR3 protein: CASSQEGTGGRTEAFF; CDR3 DNA: TGCGCCAGCAGCCAAGAAGGAACCGGGGGAAGAACTGAAGCTTTCTTT; clone size: .; J gene: TRBJ1-1; V gene: TRBV4-1; D gene: .
CDR3 protein: CASSFPSGQGAIESPLEQYF; CDR3 DNA: TGTGCCAGCAGCTTTCCGTCAGGACAGGGGGCTATAGAGTCTCCGCTAGAGCAGTACTTC; clone size: .; J gene: TRBJ2-7; V gene: TRBV7-9; D gene: TRBD1
CDR3 protein: CASSYNSVNYGYTF; CDR3 DNA: TGTGCCAGCAGTTACAACAGTGTTAACTATGGCTACACCTTC; clone size: .; J gene: TRBJ1-2; V gene: TRBV6-5; D gene: .
CDR3 protein: CASSVGGSGSNQPQHF; CDR3 DNA: TGTGCCAGCAGCGTAGGGGGTTCAGGTAGCAATCAGCCCCAGCATTTT; clone size: many; J gene: TRBJ1-5; V gene: TRBV9; D gene: .
CDR3 protein: CSVSSPTGTSGEQFF; CDR3 DNA: TGCAGCGTTAGTTCCCCGACAGGGACATCGGGTGAGCAGTTCTTC; clone size: .; J gene: TRBJ2-1; V gene: TRBV29-1; D gene: TRBD1
CDR3 protein: CASSQTDRSSYEQYF; CDR3 DNA: TGTGCCAGCAGCCAAACTGACAGGAGCTCCTACGAGCAGTACTTC; clone size: .; J gene: TRBJ2-7; V gene: TRBV5-5; D gene: .
CDR3 protein: CSAGQWDYNEQYF; CDR3 DNA: TGCAGCGCTGGGCAGTGGGACTACAATGAGCAGTACTTC; clone size: .; J gene: TRBJ2-7; V gene: TRBV29-1; D gene: TRBD2
CDR3 protein: CASRQARTGQETQYF; CDR3 DNA: TGTGCCAGCAGGCAGGCTCGGACAGGCCAAGAGACCCAGTACTTC; clone size: .; J gene: TRBJ2-5; V gene: TRBV2; D gene: TRBD1
CDR3 protein: CASSLFRAAEQYF; CDR3 DNA: TGTGCCAGCAGTCTCTTCAGGGCAGCTGAGCAGTACTTC; clone size: .; J gene: TRBJ2-5; V gene: TRBV12-3/TRBV12-4; D gene: .
CDR3 protein: CASSLGGEWGDEQYF; CDR3 DNA: TGTGCCAGCAGTTTAGGCGGGGAATGGGGGGACGAGCAGTACTTC; clone size: few; J gene: TRBJ2-7; V gene: TRBV28; D gene: .
CDR3 protein: CASSLPTGAIIEQYF; CDR3 DNA: TGTGCCAGCAGCCTCCCGACAGGGGCGATAATCGAGCAGTACTTC; clone size: .; J gene: TRBJ2-7; V gene: TRBV7-9; D gene: TRBD1
CDR3 protein: CASSQGGLAGRSYEQYF; CDR3 DNA: TGCGCCAGCAGCCAAGGGGGGTTGGCAGGGAGATCCTACGAGCAGTACTTC; clone size: few; J gene: TRBJ2-7; V gene: TRBV4-1; D gene: .
CDR3 protein: CASSQEGGNYNEQFF; CDR3 DNA: TGCGCCAGCAGCCAAGAAGGGGGTAACTACAATGAGCAGTTCTTC; clone size: few; J gene: TRBJ2-1; V gene: TRBV4-1; D gene: .
CDR3 protein: CASSPGQGVWETQYF; CDR3 DNA: TGTGCCAGCTCCCCTGGGCAGGGGGTGTGGGAGACCCAGTACTTC; clone size: .; J gene: TRBJ2-5; V gene: TRBV14; D gene: TRBD1
CDR3 protein: CASSVASGGANEQYF; CDR3 DNA: TGTGCCAGCAGCGTAGCTAGCGGGGGGGCAAATGAGCAGTACTTC; clone size: .; J gene: TRBJ2-5; V gene: TRBV9; D gene: TRBD2
CDR3 protein: CSARDRRQGNDEQFF; CDR3 DNA: TGCAGTGCTAGAGATAGACGACAGGGTAACGATGAGCAGTTCTTC; clone size: .; J gene: TRBJ2-1; V gene: TRBV20-1; D gene: TRBD1
CDR3 protein: CATSDSRLGKETQYF; CDR3 DNA: TGTGCCACCAGTGATTCGAGACTAGGCAAGGAGACCCAGTACTTC; clone size: .; J gene: TRBJ2-5; V gene: TRBV24-1; D gene: .
CDR3 protein: CASSYVGTSMARQGYTF; CDR3 DNA: TGTGCCAGCAGTTATGTTGGGACTAGTATGGCACGGCAGGGCTACACCTTC; clone size: .; J gene: TRBJ1-2; V gene: TRBV6-5; D gene: .
CDR3 protein: CASSLRREEETQYF; CDR3 DNA: TGTGCCAGCAGCCTAAGGCGGGAGGAAGAGACCCAGTACTTC; clone size: .; J gene: TRBJ2-5; V gene: TRBV3-1; D gene: TRBD2
CDR3 protein: CASRPRGPQDGYTF; CDR3 DNA: TGTGCCAGCAGGCCTCGGGGACCGCAGGATGGCTACACCTTC; clone size: .; J gene: TRBJ1-2; V gene: TRBV6-6; D gene: .
CDR3 protein: CATGGVGLGETQYF; CDR3 DNA: TGTGCCACCGGGGGGGTAGGGCTTGGTGAGACCCAGTACTTC; clone size: few; J gene: TRBJ2-5; V gene: TRBV24-1; D gene: TRBD2
CDR3 protein: CASSLDLGGLGEQFF; CDR3 DNA: TGTGCCAGCAGTTTAGACCTAGGGGGTTTGGGTGAGCAGTTCTTC; clone size: .; J gene: TRBJ2-1; V gene: TRBV12-3/TRBV12-4; D gene: .
CDR3 protein: CSVRGALLDEQYF; CDR3 DNA: TGCAGCGTTAGGGGGGCCCTACTCGACGAGCAGTACTTC; clone size: .; J gene: TRBJ2-7; V gene: TRBV29-1; D gene: .
CDR3 protein: CASSQGQEKLFF; CDR3 DNA: TGTGCCAGCAGCCAGGGGCAAGAAAAGTTGTTTTTT; clone size: .; J gene: TRBJ1-4; V gene: TRBV3-1; D gene: .
CDR3 protein: CSAPGQTYGYTF; CDR3 DNA: TGCAGTGCCCCGGGCCAGACGTACGGCTACACCTTC; clone size: .; J gene: TRBJ1-2; V gene: TRBV20-1; D gene: .
CDR3 protein: CSVRRTDTQYF; CDR3 DNA: TGCAGTGTGCGGAGGACAGATACGCAGTATTTT; clone size: .; J gene: TRBJ2-3; V gene: TRBV20-1; D gene: .
CDR3 protein: CASSPLLAGGPRSSYNEQFF; CDR3 DNA: TGTGCCAGCAGCCCCCTACTAGCGGGAGGACCCAGAAGCTCCTACAATGAGCAGTTCTTC; clone size: .; J gene: TRBJ2-1; V gene: TRBV3-1; D gene: TRBD2
CDR3 protein: CASSQVKQGFGTGELFF; CDR3 DNA: TGTGCCAGCAGCCAAGTTAAACAGGGTTTTGGCACCGGGGAGCTGTTTTTT; clone size: few; J gene: TRBJ2-2; V gene: TRBV3-1; D gene: .
CDR3 protein: CASSELETGDLEQYF; CDR3 DNA: TGTGCCAGCAGTGAATTAGAGACAGGGGATCTCGAGCAGTACTTC; clone size: .; J gene: TRBJ2-7; V gene: TRBV6-1; D gene: TRBD1
CDR3 protein: CAISEVSGTYLRGQYF; CDR3 DNA: TGTGCCATCAGTGAAGTAAGCGGGACCTATCTTCGGGGGCAGTACTTC; clone size: .; J gene: TRBJ2-4; V gene: TRBV10-3; D gene: TRBD2
CDR3 protein: CATSSGVYYEQYF; CDR3 DNA: TGTGCCACCAGTTCCGGGGTTTACTACGAGCAGTACTTC; clone size: few; J gene: TRBJ2-7; V gene: TRBV15; D gene: .
CDR3 protein: CSANQLDLTDTQYF; CDR3 DNA: TGCAGTGCGAACCAACTAGACCTCACAGATACGCAGTATTTT; clone size: .; J gene: TRBJ2-3; V gene: TRBV20-1; D gene: .
CDR3 protein: CASKETSGGHQAKNIQYF; CDR3 DNA: TGTGCCAGCAAAGAAACTAGCGGGGGCCATCAGGCCAAAAACATTCAGTACTTC; clone size: .; J gene: TRBJ2-4; V gene: TRBV7-2; D gene: TRBD2
CDR3 protein: CSARDFLSGGSYEQYF; CDR3 DNA: TGCAGTGCTAGAGATTTTCTCTCAGGTGGCTCCTACGAGCAGTACTTC; clone size: .; J gene: TRBJ2-7; V gene: TRBV20-1; D gene: .
CDR3 protein: CASSQDGLAGDSYQETQYF; CDR3 DNA: TGTGCCAGCAGCCAAGATGGGCTAGCGGGGGACTCGTACCAAGAGACCCAGTACTTC; clone size: few; J gene: TRBJ2-5; V gene: TRBV4-2; D gene: TRBD2
CDR3 protein: CASTSGRETGELFF; CDR3 DNA: TGCGCCAGTACTAGCGGGAGGGAGACCGGGGAGCTGTTTTTT; clone size: few; J gene: TRBJ2-2; V gene: TRBV10-1; D gene: TRBD2
CDR3 protein: CASSQDPASGSIFADTQYF; CDR3 DNA: TGTGCCAGCAGCCAAGATCCGGCTAGCGGGAGTATATTCGCAGATACGCAGTATTTT; clone size: .; J gene: TRBJ2-3; V gene: TRBV4-2; D gene: TRBD2
CDR3 protein: CASSLLNRYSGSDEQFF; CDR3 DNA: TGTGCCAGCAGTTTATTAAATAGGTATTCCGGGTCCGATGAGCAGTTCTTC; clone size: .; J gene: TRBJ2-1; V gene: TRBV27; D gene: .
CDR3 protein: CASRTGGSLYGYTF; CDR3 DNA: TGTGCCAGCAGAACAGGGGGCTCCCTCTATGGCTACACCTTC; clone size: few; J gene: TRBJ1-2; V gene: TRBV7-9; D gene: TRBD1
CDR3 protein: CSASGSPENIQYF; CDR3 DNA: TGCAGTGCTAGCGGGAGTCCGGAAAACATTCAGTACTTC; clone size: .; J gene: TRBJ2-4; V gene: TRBV20-1; D gene: .
CDR3 protein: CASSRTRYQETQYF; CDR3 DNA: TGTGCCAGCAGCCGGACCAGGTACCAAGAGACCCAGTACTTC; clone size: .; J gene: TRBJ2-5; V gene: TRBV6-2/TRBV6-3; D gene: .
CDR3 protein: CASSLLPGLYNEQFF; CDR3 DNA: TGCGCCAGCAGCTTGCTTCCGGGGCTCTACAATGAGCAGTTCTTC; clone size: .; J gene: TRBJ2-1; V gene: TRBV5-1; D gene: .
CDR3 protein: CASSSSFQETQYF; CDR3 DNA: TGTGCCAGCAGTTCCAGCTTCCAAGAGACCCAGTACTTC; clone size: few; J gene: TRBJ2-5; V gene: TRBV6-2/TRBV6-3; D gene: .
CDR3 protein: CASMSVLGGPGYEQYF; CDR3 DNA: TGTGCCAGCATGTCTGTTCTAGGGGGGCCGGGATACGAGCAGTACTTC; clone size: .; J gene: TRBJ2-7; V gene: TRBV11-2; D gene: .
CDR3 protein: CASSNRDRGFSYEQYF; CDR3 DNA: TGTGCCAGCAGCAACCGGGACAGGGGATTTTCCTACGAGCAGTACTTC; clone size: .; J gene: TRBJ2-7; V gene: TRBV25-1; D gene: TRBD1
CDR3 protein: CATSRYTGLAGGTRRDEQYF; CDR3 DNA: TGTGCCACCAGCAGATACACGGGACTAGCGGGAGGGACCCGGAGGGATGAGCAGTACTTC; clone size: .; J gene: TRBJ2-7; V gene: TRBV15; D gene: TRBD2
CDR3 protein: CASSVGVSDTYEQYF; CDR3 DNA: TGTGCCAGCAGTGTAGGAGTGAGTGACACCTACGAGCAGTACTTC; clone size: .; J gene: TRBJ2-7; V gene: TRBV25-1; D gene: .
CDR3 protein: CASSQGIPSAFF; CDR3 DNA: TGTGCCAGCAGCCAAGGGATACCTTCGGCTTTCTTT; clone size: .; J gene: TRBJ1-1; V gene: TRBV5-5; D gene: .
CDR3 protein: CASSLVSRGRSSYTF; CDR3 DNA: TGTGCCAGCAGCTTAGTTTCTCGGGGAAGGAGTAGCTACACCTTC; clone size: .; J gene: TRBJ1-2; V gene: TRBV7-2; D gene: .
CDR3 protein: CASSIPGANNEQFF; CDR3 DNA: TGTGCCAGCAGCATTCCGGGGGCGAACAATGAGCAGTTCTTC; clone size: .; J gene: TRBJ2-1; V gene: TRBV12-3/TRBV12-4; D gene: .
CDR3 protein: CATKGDPSREKLFF; CDR3 DNA: TGCGCCACGAAAGGGGACCCGAGTCGGGAAAAACTGTTTTTT; clone size: .; J gene: TRBJ1-4; V gene: TRBV5-1; D gene: .
CDR3 protein: CSARPPGLAGFKKGEETQYF; CDR3 DNA: TGCAGTGCTAGACCCCCGGGACTAGCGGGATTCAAGAAAGGGGAGGAGACCCAGTACTTC; clone size: .; J gene: TRBJ2-5; V gene: TRBV20-1; D gene: TRBD2
CDR3 protein: CASGLFPRGGAHNEQFF; CDR3 DNA: TGTGCTAGTGGTTTGTTCCCCAGGGGAGGGGCACACAATGAGCAGTTCTTC; clone size: .; J gene: TRBJ2-1; V gene: TRBV12-5; D gene: .
CDR3 protein: CASSWVDRQWDEQFF; CDR3 DNA: TGCGCCAGCAGCTGGGTCGACCGGCAATGGGATGAGCAGTTCTTC; clone size: few; J gene: TRBJ2-1; V gene: TRBV5-1; D gene: .
CDR3 protein: CASSLGTIAYNEQYF; CDR3 DNA: TGTGCCAGCAGTCTCGGGACTATAGCTTACAATGAGCAGTACTTC; clone size: .; J gene: TRBJ2-7; V gene: TRBV6-5; D gene: TRBD2